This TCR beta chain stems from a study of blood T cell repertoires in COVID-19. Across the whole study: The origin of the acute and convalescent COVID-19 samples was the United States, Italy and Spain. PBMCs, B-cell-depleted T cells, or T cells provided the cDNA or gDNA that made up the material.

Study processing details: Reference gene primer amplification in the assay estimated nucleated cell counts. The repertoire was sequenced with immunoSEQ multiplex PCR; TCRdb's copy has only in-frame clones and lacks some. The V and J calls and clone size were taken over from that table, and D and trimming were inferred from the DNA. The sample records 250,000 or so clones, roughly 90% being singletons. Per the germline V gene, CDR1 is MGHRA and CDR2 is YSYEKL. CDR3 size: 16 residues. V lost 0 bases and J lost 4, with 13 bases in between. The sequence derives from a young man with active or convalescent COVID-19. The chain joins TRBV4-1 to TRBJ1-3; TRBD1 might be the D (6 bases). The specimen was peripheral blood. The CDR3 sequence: CASSQDRTRGGNTIYF. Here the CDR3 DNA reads TGCGCCAGCAGCCAAGACAGGACTAGGGGGGGAAACACCATATATTTT.